Below, 30 T cell receptor beta chains from the same sample are listed, as sequenced in a study of T cell responses to AZD1222 COVID-19 vaccine. Some clones are missing from TCRdb's copy, which holds only in-frame ones; the method was immunoSEQ multiplex PCR. The table includes around 95,000 clones, 87% detected once. The source was peripheral blood, collected on day 0 of AZD1222 vaccination. Source of these receptors: an adult in good health.

This clone was found a few times. This chain uses TRBV4-3 with TRBJ2-7, with no clear D. The CDR3 length is 13 residues. Deletions cut 2 bases from V and 6 bases from J, with 11 bases between. Germline loops: CDR1 LGHNA, CDR2 YSLEER. CDR3 protein: CASSQSRTAEQYF. The CDR3 DNA reads TGCGCCAGCAGCCAATCACGGACGGCCGAGCAGTACTTC.

This clone was detected once. The CDR3: CASSAKRELRTGELFF. CDR3 nucleotides: TGTGCCAGCAGTGCCAAGCGGGAGTTGAGGACCGGGGAGCTGTTTTTT. This chain joins TRBV28 and TRBJ2-2; 8 nucleotides line up with TRBD2. V lost 5 bases, J lost 5 bases, and 10 bases stayed unmatched. CDR1 and CDR2 (germline): MDHEN, SYDVKM. There are 16 residues in the CDR3.

The chain is built from TRBV6-1 and TRBJ1-2; a possible D gene is TRBD1 (5 bases). CDR3 size: 15 residues. V lost 3 bases, J lost 4 bases, and 15 bases lay in between. Germline V CDR1 and CDR2: MNHNS, SASEGT. CDR3 residues: CASSDFTDRIYGYTF. CDR3 nucleotide sequence: TGTGCCAGCAGTGATTTCACAGACAGAATCTATGGCTACACCTTC.

This clone was observed a few times. The chain recombines TRBV30 with TRBJ1-4, with no clear D. Germline V lookup: CDR1 GTSNPN, CDR2 SVGIG (reference sequence). The ends were cut back, 0 bases at V and 8 bases at J, with 7 bases in the middle. This CDR3 contains 12 residues. This chain's CDR3 is CAWSVLREKLFF. The DNA of the CDR3 is TGTGCCTGGAGTGTACTCAGGGAAAAACTGTTTTTT.

This clone was observed once. The rearrangement links TRBV19 to TRBJ2-7; perhaps D is TRBD1 or TRBD2 (6 bases each). The CDR3 runs 15 residues. CDR1 is LNHDA, CDR2 SQIVND, per germline (reference sequence). V was pared by 0 bases and J by 7 bases, with 16 bases between. The CDR3 loop reads CASSIDWGARSEQYF. CDR3 bases: TGTGCCAGTAGTATAGACTGGGGGGCGAGGAGTGAGCAGTACTTC.

This chain joins TRBV14 and TRBJ1-4; 11 bases are a match to TRBD1. Germline V gives CDR1 SGHDN, CDR2 FVKESK. V lost 4 bases, J lost 1 base, and 8 bases stayed unmatched. The CDR3 length is 18 residues. This chain's CDR3 is CASSRRTGGSGTNEKLFF. CDR3 in DNA: TGTGCCAGCAGCCGCAGGACAGGGGGCTCCGGAACTAATGAAAAACTGTTTTTT.

The CDR3 sequence: CASSRQGAGGYTF. CDR3 bases: TGTGCCAGCAGTCGACAGGGGGCGGGTGGCTACACCTTC. The gene calls are TRBV6-5 and TRBJ1-2; 10 bases fit TRBD1. Per germline, CDR1 MNHEY and CDR2 SVGAGI. Trimming cost V 5 bases and J 7 bases; bases outside gene matches: 4. The length of the CDR3 is 13 residues.

The chain links TRBV6-2 or TRBV6-3 to TRBJ1-1; 8 bases fit TRBD1. Germline V CDR1 and CDR2: MNHEY, SVGEGT. CDR3 length: 13 residues. J was trimmed by 8 bases and V by 2 bases; bases with no gene match: 4. CDR3 nucleotides: TGTGCCAGCAGTTACAGTGGACAGGGAGAAGCTTTCTTT. Its translation: CASSYSGQGEAFF.

The V gene is TRBV27, the J gene TRBJ2-4; tentative D call: TRBD1 (6 bases). The CDR3 loop spans 16 amino acids. The V end lost 5 bases, the J end lost 0 bases, and 14 bases lay between the germline ends. CDR1 and CDR2 (germline): MNHEY, SMNVEV (reference sequence). The CDR3 sequence is CASSVGTPLAKNIQYF. The CDR3 nucleotides are TGTGCCAGCAGTGTCGGGACACCTCTAGCCAAAAACATTCAGTACTTC.

The V gene is TRBV29-1, the J gene TRBJ2-1, with D unclear. The germline V and J ends were trimmed by 0 bases and 7 bases, with 4 bases remaining between them. Germline assignment: CDR1 SQVTM and CDR2 ANQGSEA. CDR3 length: 11 amino acids. CDR3 residues: CSVEDWNEQFF. The DNA for the CDR3 is TGCAGCGTTGAAGATTGGAATGAGCAGTTCTTC.

The chain joins TRBV27 to TRBJ1-6; tentative D call: TRBD1 (5 bases). V lost 3 bases and J 4 bases, leaving 13 bases between the germline ends. The CDR3 extends over 16 amino acids. The germline V gene encodes CDR1 MNHEY and CDR2 SMNVEV (reference sequence). The DNA for the CDR3 is TGTGCCAGCAGTTTGGGACTTCGACTTTATAATTCACCCCTCCACTTT. Translation gives CASSLGLRLYNSPLHF.

CDR3 DNA sequence: TGCGCCAGCAGCTGGACGACGGATCACGGGGGTGGCTACACCTTC. Protein: CASSWTTDHGGGYTF. This chain uses TRBV5-1 with TRBJ1-2; D possibly corresponds to TRBD1 (5 bases). Germline V gene sequence: CDR1 SGHRS, CDR2 YFSETQ. V gave up 3 bases and J gave up 7 bases, with 19 bases separating them. This CDR3 spans 15 amino acids.

This clone was counted only a few times. The chain links TRBV19 to TRBJ2-5; 8 nucleotides line up with TRBD1. Per the germline V gene, CDR1 is LNHDA and CDR2 is SQIVND (reference sequence). The CDR3 runs 14 residues. J was trimmed by 3 bases and V by 8 bases; bases with no gene match: 8. In DNA form, the CDR3 reads TGTGCCAGTTCAGGACAGGGCGGGAAAGAGACCCAGTACTTC. It is translated as CASSGQGGKETQYF.

J is TRBJ2-1 and V is TRBV9, with 10 bases fitting TRBD1. CDR3 length equals 16 residues. Germline V gene lookup returns CDR1 SGDLS and CDR2 YYNGEE. The V gene end was trimmed by 0 bases and the J gene end by 10 bases; junction bases not matched to a gene: 10. DNA for the CDR3: TGTGCCAGCAGCGTAGCTTCGAGGACAGGGGGTAGGGAGCAGTTCTTC. Protein sequence: CASSVASRTGGREQFF.

The CDR3 DNA reads TGTGCCAGTAGAAGGGACACGAACAACTATGGCTACACCTTC. Residues: CASRRDTNNYGYTF. The chain has TRBV19 and TRBJ1-2, with D possibly being TRBD1 (6 bases). The germline CDR1 and CDR2 sequences are LNHDA and SQIVND (reference sequence). CDR3 size: 14 residues. Trimming took off 6 bases at V and 2 bases at J, with 13 bases between the two ends.

The genes are TRBV5-1 and TRBJ1-2, with D tentatively TRBD1 (5 bases). Germline lookup yields CDR1 SGHRS and CDR2 YFSETQ. V shed 2 bases and J shed 7 bases, with 9 bases lying between them. The CDR3 loop spans 12 amino acids. DNA for the CDR3: TGCGCCAGCAGCTTTCAAGGGGTTGGCTACACCTTC. Protein: CASSFQGVGYTF.

The V and J genes are TRBV4-1 and TRBJ2-5; possibly TRBD1 or TRBD2 for D (6 bases each). Germline V gives CDR1 MGHRA, CDR2 YSYEKL. The CDR3 length is 15 residues. The germline V and J ends were trimmed by 3 bases and 9 bases, with 20 bases remaining between them. The CDR3 DNA is TGCGCCAGCAGCCAGATCGGGGGCAGCCCTATGGCCCAGTACTTC. It encodes CASSQIGGSPMAQYF.

The chain joins TRBV5-1 to TRBJ1-1, with D maybe TRBD1 (6 bases). Germline-derived CDR1 and CDR2 are SGHRS and YFSETQ. The CDR3 is 16 amino acids. V lost 0 bases, J lost 1 base, and 13 bases lay in between. CDR3 loop: CASSLVSGAKNTEAFF. CDR3 bases: TGCGCCAGCAGCTTGGTGTCAGGGGCAAAGAACACTGAAGCTTTCTTT.

The chain recombines TRBV4-1 with TRBJ1-1; TRBD1 aligns across 7 bases. Germline CDR1 and CDR2: MGHRA and YSYEKL. The ends lost 6 bases at V and 4 bases at J; junction bases unmatched: 8. CDR3 size: 14 residues. The CDR3 coding sequence is TGCGCCAGCAGGACAGGGCTTGGTGGCACTGAAGCTTTCTTT. Translating it yields CASRTGLGGTEAFF.

The table lists this clone with a few counts. The chain combines TRBV19 with TRBJ1-5; unclear D gene. Germline V CDR1 and CDR2: LNHDA, SQIVND (reference sequence). This CDR3 is 13 amino acids long. Trimming took 7 bases from V and 2 from J, leaving 9 bases between them. CDR3 amino acids: CASTEFGNQPQHF. In nucleotides, the CDR3 is TGTGCCAGTACCGAGTTCGGCAATCAGCCCCAGCATTTT.

CDR3: CASRQAGGGRDEQFF. The CDR3 nucleotides read TGTGCCAGCAGGCAAGCGGGAGGGGGGAGGGATGAGCAGTTCTTC. The V and J genes are TRBV6-5 and TRBJ2-1; 10 bases are shared with TRBD2. V was clipped by 6 bases and J by 8 bases; unmatched bases: 10. The germline CDR1 and CDR2 sequences are MNHEY and SVGAGI. The CDR3 has 15 amino acids.

This chain links TRBV28 with TRBJ1-6; D is perhaps TRBD1 (5 bases). The CDR3 runs to 16 residues. Germline values: CDR1 MDHEN, CDR2 SYDVKM. V was cut by 5 bases and J by 7 bases, with 18 bases left in between. The CDR3 sequence: CASSRRGGPWNSPLHF. CDR3 in DNA: TGTGCCAGCAGTCGCCGGGGCGGACCATGGAATTCACCCCTCCACTTT.

The genes are TRBV7-9 and TRBJ1-1; 8 bases map to TRBD1. The CDR3 totals 14 residues. CDR1 SEHNR and CDR2 FQNEAQ come from the germline V gene (reference sequence). J was trimmed by 1 base and V by 6 bases; bases with no gene match: 4. DNA for the CDR3: TGTGCCAGCAGACCGGACAGGGAGAACACTGAAGCTTTCTTT. The encoded protein is CASRPDRENTEAFF.

The rearrangement uses TRBV11-2 and TRBJ1-1; D call uncertain. Germline lookup yields CDR1 SGHAT and CDR2 FQNNGV. The CDR3 spans 15 residues. V was clipped by 0 bases and J by 1 base, with 9 bases between them. The CDR3 region has the DNA TGTGCCAGCAGCTTAGATTTAGCAGGGAACACTGAAGCTTTCTTT. Translating gives CASSLDLAGNTEAFF.

The V gene is TRBV2, the J gene TRBJ1-5; 7 nucleotides agree with TRBD1. CDR3 size: 15 residues. Per germline, CDR1 SNHLY and CDR2 FYNNEI. J was trimmed by 0 bases and V by 6 bases; bases with no gene match: 5. This CDR3 reads CASRGGTVSNQPQHF. The CDR3 nucleotides read TGTGCCAGCAGGGGCGGGACAGTTAGCAATCAGCCCCAGCATTTT.

V usage is TRBV18 and J usage is TRBJ1-2, with a tentative D call TRBD1 (5 bases). The CDR3 is 13 residues long. Per the germline V gene, CDR1 is KGHSH and CDR2 is LQKENI. The V gene lost 5 bases and the J gene lost 8 bases, with 15 bases spanning the gap. CDR3 in amino acids: CASSSRDGEGYTF. CDR3 DNA: TGTGCCAGCTCATCCAGGGACGGAGAAGGCTACACCTTC.

This sequence joins TRBV18 and TRBJ1-1; 10 positions match TRBD1. The CDR3 has 18 amino acids. The V segment lost 5 bases and the J segment 3 bases; nucleotides outside the gene matches: 15. Germline V gene lookup returns CDR1 KGHSH and CDR2 LQKENI. CDR3 in amino acids: CASSKTGGAVTQDTEAFF. DNA of the CDR3: TGTGCCAGCTCAAAGACAGGGGGCGCGGTAACGCAGGACACTGAAGCTTTCTTT.

This chain connects TRBV2 to TRBJ1-4; 9 positions agree with TRBD1. This CDR3 is 15 amino acids long. In germline, CDR1 is SNHLY, CDR2 FYNNEI. V shed 6 bases and J 7 bases; nucleotides not matched to a gene: 9. CDR3 in amino acids: CASSRLTGGIEKLFF. The CDR3 coding sequence is TGTGCCAGCAGCCGGCTGACAGGGGGTATTGAAAAACTGTTTTTT.

This clone was counted once. The chain carries TRBV13 and TRBJ2-3, with 9 positions matching TRBD2. Germline values: CDR1 PRHDT, CDR2 FYEKMQ (reference sequence). This CDR3 contains 21 residues. With 0 bases clipped from V and 4 bases from J, the junction kept 20 bases outside the gene matches. The CDR3 sequence is CASSLGGAVVAGVRSPDTQYF. DNA for the CDR3: TGTGCCAGCAGCTTAGGGGGAGCCGTGGTAGCGGGAGTTAGGAGTCCAGATACGCAGTATTTT.

V is TRBV7-3 and J is TRBJ1-3; D is unclear. Per germline, CDR1 SGHTA and CDR2 FQGTGA. Trimming stripped 8 bases from V and 2 bases from J, with 16 bases between. The CDR3 has 15 residues. The CDR3 reads CASYYGRNTGNTIYF. The CDR3 DNA follows: TGTGCCAGCTACTATGGGAGGAATACTGGAAACACCATATATTTT.